Here is one T cell receptor beta chain with its context. Its antigen specificity is not known. No quality values exist for individual bases; no much larger clone is one base distant. Library method: the immunoSEQ multiplex PCR assay. A mixture of 60 forward primers for TCR Vbeta segments and 13 reverse primers for TCR Jbeta segments was used in the multiplex PCR. The CDR3 region of rearranged TCR beta genes was amplified from genomic DNA with a multiplex PCR assay. The amplified TCR beta libraries were sequenced on the Illumina HiSeq System as 87-base-pair reads. Per the source publication's procedure: A later analysis counted about 80 million unique TCR beta chains across the 550 to 700 repertoires, and 9.5 million to 11 million of these chains were shared by at least two donors. To remove PCR and sequencing errors, raw reads were error-corrected and collapsed into unique sequences using a nearest-neighbor algorithm that merged closely related sequences. V, D and J gene segments were assigned by aligning CDR3 sequences to IMGT reference sequences. For a sequence to be retained, at least a six-nucleotide match to both a V gene segment and a J gene segment was required. A rearrangement counted as productive if the CDR3 had no stop codons and remained in frame with V and J, and every other rearrangement counted as non-productive. Following IMGT convention, CDR3 was defined as the stretch from the second conserved V-encoded cysteine to the conserved J-encoded phenylalanine. Sequences without an unambiguous match to a single V gene segment were excluded from the earlier analysis of almost 600 of the donors. In an earlier analysis of almost 600 of the donors, a V segment was called functional when productive rearrangements were above 56.7%, and segregating when the standard deviation between donors exceeded 5%. To diagnose cytomegalovirus status from the catalog of TCR beta chain sequences, a statistical classification framework was built. A later analysis assigned V and J genes by comparing TCR nucleotide sequences with IMGT/GENE-DB human TR gene sequences. Using the TCRdist pipeline, a later analysis assigned CDR3 sequences along with most-parsimonious VDJ recombination scenarios. In a later analysis, each TCR beta chain was defined by its CDR3 amino acid sequence together with its V-gene family, and reads without a unique V-gene family were excluded. A later analysis removed 592 highly shared, low-generation-probability nucleotide sequences to deal with suspected cross-contamination and a sequencing artifact. In a later analysis, a clonal expansion index for each public chain was calculated from normalized within-repertoire ranks of inferred template counts. Generation probabilities in a later analysis came from a VDJ recombination model fitted to out-of-frame rearrangements, and those results were checked against IGoR. In a later analysis, TCR-TCR, TCR-HLA and TCR-CMV co-occurrence was scored with hypergeometric tests, and a repertoire-size bias correction was applied to TCR pairs. In a later analysis, false discovery rates were estimated by permuting HLA or CMV assignments 20 times. In a later analysis, co-occurring TCRs were grouped with DBSCAN, and TCRdist sequence similarity was added when clustering was performed within HLA-allele-positive subsets. For co-occurrence clustering, repertoires with fewer than 30,000 or more than 120,000 public chains were excluded, along with 4 to 6 repertoires with anomalous nucleotide sharing. The source is immuneACCESS, and TCRdb retained only in-frame sequences with V and J called. Part of the clones is not carried over; for the studies checked, unresolved V genes explain less than half of this, and the remainder is unexplained. The DNA was the basis for D and trimming; V, J and clone size are from that table. This sample lists 180,000 or so clones; approximately 73% were detected once. The ten largest make up roughly 2.5% of the sample.

Here V drops 1 base and J drops 6 bases, and the junction holds 6 bases not matched to any gene. From the cysteine through the phenylalanine, the CDR3 covers 15 amino acids. The only DNA kept is the CDR3, 45 bases in frame from the first base. As encoded in the germline V gene, CDR1 is LGHNA while CDR2 is YSLEER. The sample is drawn from a study of cytomegalovirus exposure and HLA in healthy donors (dated by TCRdb to between 2016 and 2019). At the level of the whole study: According to an earlier analysis of several hundred of the donors, roughly 180 million T cells yielded 117 million unique TCR beta sequences and about 300 Gb of sequence data. An early release covering just under 650 HLA-typed donors comprised roughly 300 gigabases of sequencing data and roughly 85 million unique TCR sequences. The genetic ancestry cluster associated with self-reported Caucasian donors included approximately 85% of the 398 genotyped donors. The study was designed to test whether signatures of past pathogen exposure could be identified by cataloging public T cell receptors. Using immunosequencing, the study profiled T cell repertoires from about 650 subjects and related those repertoires to cytomegalovirus serostatus. In addition to the first cohort of 666 subjects, a separate validation cohort of approximately 130 different subjects was used. To predict cytomegalovirus infection status, the study combined high-throughput TCR immunosequencing, statistical association of individual TCRs with disease status, and machine learning. A later analysis re-analyzed previously published TCR beta repertoires from about 730 donors and added high-resolution HLA genotyping to study TCR occurrence patterns. The later analysis used no new phenotypic data to find candidate immune exposures, relying instead on TCR beta sequences and their occurrence across donors. To decide whether each TCR beta V gene segment behaved as functional or pseudogenic, an earlier analysis of approximately 600 of the donors relied on high-throughput TCR beta sequencing. Donor age, sex, ethnicity and CMV serostatus were compiled together with the repertoire data. A later genetic analysis used genome-wide SNP genotypes for about 60% of the 666 donors, treating that subset as a discovery cohort. Every discovery cohort repertoire had been produced on one sequencing platform. HLA typing covered class I and class II loci at four-digit resolution. The number of typed donors differed by locus: roughly 629-630 for A, B, C, DRB1 and DQB1; 500 to 550 for DQA1; 600 to 610 for DPA1; and 400 to 480 for DPB1. Roughly 5 DR-DQ haplotypes were treated as single units for association and clustering because of strong linkage in the cohort. Among about 360 genotyped donors of the cohort, an average of around 240,000 unique TCR beta nucleotide sequences were sequenced per donor, 15% to 20% of them non-productive. Findings and caveats that apply to the study as a whole: Only TCR beta chains were sequenced in this cohort, and the absence of alpha or paired-chain data limited detectable features. Because HLA typing was missing for some donors at each locus, association tests included only the typed subset. In an earlier analysis of more than 450 of the donors, most TCR beta V segments were observed in productive rearrangements about 87% or about 30% of the time, broadly matching IMGT annotations. CMV serostatus was the only immune exposure information available for the cohort. Sequencing depth was assumed to be roughly uniform across donors in the presence/absence analyses, though that assumption may not hold. Three of the identified cytomegalovirus-associated TCR beta chains were confirmed in vitro to be specific for cytomegalovirus antigens. In the study, approximately 150 TCR beta chains were listed as associated with cytomegalovirus. While some public TCRs were present in many individuals, most TCR sequences turned up only very rarely across donors. Correlated functional status among segregating V segments might be attributable to linkage disequilibrium, but an unknown experimental factor could not be ruled out. In a later genetic analysis, a missense DCLRE1C variant was associated with V-gene and J-gene trimming of TCR beta chains, and the association was replicated in an independent cohort. A later analysis reported that several top co-occurrence clusters appeared linked to parvovirus B19, influenza, CMV and Epstein-Barr virus. A further reported finding was that TCR beta sequences accurately predicted the HLA-A and HLA-B alleles for most subjects in the first cohort. In a later analysis, TCR association rates were found to vary across HLA loci, with the most associated TCRs seen for DRB1 alleles and the fewest for HLA-C alleles. Strong co-occurrence of HLA alleles, especially DR and DQ, made assigning TCR associations to individual alleles difficult. Some IMGT-functional V segments, including TRBV6-2 and TRBV6-3, could not be distinguished by the 87-base-pair reads and were therefore excluded. Fewer than 20 rarely observed V segments, including chromosome 9 orphons, were excluded from the earlier analysis of approximately 600 of the donors because counts were too low. According to a later analysis, most CMV-associated TCR beta chains appeared to be HLA-restricted, and the HLA associations seemed to be driven largely by CMV exposure. In a later genetic analysis, fewer N-insertions in productive TCRs were reported among donors in an Asian-associated ancestry cluster than the roughly 710-donor mean. A later analysis found that HLA-associated TCR beta chains were more clonally expanded and had lower generation probabilities than equally common non-associated chains. It was suggested by the authors that the approach could potentially be generalized to other disease states and immunological phenotypes. A later analysis associated roughly 17,000 TCR beta sequences with specific HLA alleles at a false discovery rate of 0.05. A group of highly shared sequence variants was considered likely to be a technical artifact of the sequencing pipeline. Cytomegalovirus status was reported to be diagnosed by the classifier with high specificity and sensitivity in both the original and validation cohorts.

In total, approximately 690 healthy bone marrow donors made up the cohort. Cohort members were all nominally healthy when sampled, although unrecorded immune exposures were likely present. The donor tested CMV seropositive, placing the donor among the 289 seropositive members of the cohort. A peripheral blood sample was collected from each donor, and TCR beta sequencing was performed on peripheral blood mononuclear cells. The Qiagen DNeasy Blood Extraction Kit was used to extract genomic DNA from the blood cell samples. The rearrangement joined TRBV4-3 to TRBJ2-7, and 10 junctional nucleotides match TRBD1. The TCR sequence derives from a woman aged 30 to 39 in good health and CMV-seropositive. The sequencing sample was made of PBMCs. In nucleotides, the sequence is TGCGCCAGCAGCCAAGGGGACAGGGGAAGGGGCGAGCAGTACTTC. Its product reads: CASSQGDRGRGEQYF.